A single sample gave rise to the 22 T cell receptor beta chains below, sequenced in a study of cytomegalovirus exposure and HLA in healthy donors. PCR involved 60 Vbeta and 13 Jbeta primers. Assay: immunoSEQ multiplex PCR; the TCRdb copy retains only in-frame clones and omits some. Of a few hundred thousand clones in the sample, 70% to 90% were seen once. The sequencing sample was made of PBMCs. The receptors were gathered from a woman aged 35 to 49 in good health and CMV-seropositive.

The rearrangement links TRBV27 to TRBJ2-7; D is undetermined. The CDR3 is 17 amino acids. Trimming took 5 bases from V and 0 from J, leaving 20 bases between them. Looked up from germline, CDR1 is MNHEY and CDR2 is SMNVEV (reference sequence). The CDR3 spells CASSPSPLTSYSYEQYF. In nucleotides, the CDR3 is TGTGCCAGCAGTCCATCCCCCTTAACTTCTTACTCCTACGAGCAGTACTTC.

The chain's CDR3 is CASSPRGAGGSESYNEQFF. The CDR3 DNA reads as TGTGCCAGCAGCCCTCGAGGAGCGGGAGGGTCCGAGTCCTACAATGAGCAGTTCTTC. The genes are TRBV7-3 and TRBJ2-1, with TRBD2 identical over 10 bases. CDR1 SGHTA and CDR2 FQGTGA come from the germline V gene. CDR3 length equals 19 residues. The V segment lost 5 bases and the J segment 1 base; nucleotides outside the gene matches: 14. The full variable domain, its missing parts supplied by reference TRBV7-3 and TRBJ2-1, is GAGVSQTPSNKVTEKGKYVELRCDPISGHTALYWYRQSLGQGPEFLIYFQGTGAADDSGLPNDRFFAVRPEGSVSTLKIQRTERGDSAVYLCASSPRGAGGSESYNEQFFGPGTRLTVL.

V is TRBV28 and J is TRBJ2-7; 7 positions agree with TRBD2. With V trimmed by 6 bases and J by 3 bases, 5 bases remained unmatched. This CDR3 contains 13 residues. Germline V CDR1 and CDR2: MDHEN, SYDVKM. CDR3 sequence: CASRSTSYYEQYF. CDR3 sequence (DNA): TGTGCCAGCAGATCGACTAGCTACTACGAGCAGTACTTC.

This sequence joins TRBV29-1 and TRBJ2-1; 8 bases are a match to TRBD2. Trimming removed 4 bases from V and 6 bases from J; junction bases left unmatched: 14. This CDR3 comprises 16 residues. Germline V gene lookup returns CDR1 SQVTM and CDR2 ANQGSEA. In nucleotides, the CDR3 is TGCAGCGTTGGGGGAGGGACTAGTATTGGTCGCAATGAGCAGTTCTTC. As protein: CSVGGGTSIGRNEQFF.

This chain links TRBV5-8 with TRBJ2-1; unclear D gene. V was cut by 3 bases and J by 6 bases, with 7 bases left in between. CDR1 SGHTS and CDR2 YDEGEE come from the germline V gene. The CDR3 is 12 amino acids. The CDR3: CASSYIPNEQFF. CDR3 DNA sequence: TGTGCCAGCAGCTACATTCCCAATGAGCAGTTCTTC. Drawing the rest from reference TRBV5-8 and TRBJ2-1, the complete variable domain is EAGVTQSPTHLIKTRGQQATLRCSPISGHTSVYWYQQALGLGLQFLLWYDEGEERNRGNFPPRFSGRQFPNYSSELNVNALELEDSALYLCASSYIPNEQFFGPGTRLTVL.

The rearrangement links TRBV15 to TRBJ2-1; possibly TRBD2 for D (6 bases). Germline V gene lookup returns CDR1 LNHNV and CDR2 YYDKDF (reference sequence). The CDR3 contains 17 residues. V lost 3 bases to trimming and J lost 5 bases, with 20 bases between them. Written as DNA, the CDR3 is TGTGCCACCAGCAGTTGGGATGGGCAGGGCGGGGACAATGAGCAGTTCTTC. As protein: CATSSWDGQGGDNEQFF.

V gene TRBV6-1 combines with J gene TRBJ1-3, with TRBD1 identical over 9 bases. V was clipped by 4 bases and J by 4 bases; unmatched bases: 5. Germline V CDR1 and CDR2: MNHNS, SASEGT. The length of the CDR3 is 15 residues. Written as DNA, the CDR3 is TGTGCCAGCAGTGCGGGACAGGGAGTGGGAAACACCATATATTTT. Translating gives CASSAGQGVGNTIYF.

This clone was detected a few times. The chain couples TRBV28 to TRBJ1-2, with 7 bases fitting TRBD1. Unmatched junction bases numbered 7, after V lost 5 bases and J lost 4 bases. Per the germline V gene, CDR1 is MDHEN and CDR2 is SYDVKM. The CDR3 has 14 residues. This CDR3 reads CASSPTGPAYGYTF. Written as DNA, the CDR3 is TGTGCCAGCAGTCCGACAGGGCCGGCCTATGGCTACACCTTC.

The rearrangement links TRBV4-2 to TRBJ2-7, with 11 bases matching TRBD1. The CDR3 runs 15 residues. Germline V gene data show CDR1 as LGHNA and CDR2 as YNFKEQ. With 5 bases clipped from V and 2 bases from J, the junction kept 5 bases outside the gene matches. CDR3 in DNA: TGTGCCAGCAGCGCCCGGACAGGGGGCACCTACGAGCAGTACTTC. Amino acid sequence: CASSARTGGTYEQYF.

The V and J genes are TRBV14 and TRBJ2-2, with 9 bases matching TRBD1. Germline loops: CDR1 SGHDN, CDR2 FVKESK. The V segment lost 5 bases and the J segment 5 bases; nucleotides outside the gene matches: 9. This CDR3 is built from 16 residues. The chain's CDR3 is CASSSITGGKTGELFF. The CDR3, as DNA: TGTGCCAGCAGCTCAATCACAGGGGGCAAGACCGGGGAGCTGTTTTTT. The whole variable domain, remainder taken from reference TRBV14 and TRBJ2-2, is EAGVTQFPSHSVIEKGQTVTLRCDPISGHDNLYWYRRVMGKEIKFLLHFVKESKQDESGMPNNRFLAERTGGTYSTLKVQPAELEDSGVYFCASSSITGGKTGELFFGEGSRLTVL.

The chain carries TRBV28 and TRBJ2-3; weak D call: TRBD2 (5 bases). The V gene lost 5 bases and the J gene lost 3 bases, with 18 bases spanning the gap. The V gene's germline CDR1 is MDHEN and CDR2 SYDVKM. The length of the CDR3 is 16 residues. The CDR3 reads CASSPVGVRSTDTQYF. In nucleotides, the CDR3 is TGTGCCAGCAGTCCTGTCGGGGTTCGGTCAACAGATACGCAGTATTTT.

The rearrangement joins TRBV29-1 to TRBJ2-1; 8 positions match TRBD2. The junction had 13 bases not matched to a gene; V was cut back by 5 bases and J by 1 base. Germline values: CDR1 SQVTM, CDR2 ANQGSEA. The CDR3 runs to 17 residues. The CDR3 here is CSVTSGGRTISYNEQFF. The CDR3 region has the DNA TGCAGCGTTACCTCGGGAGGGAGGACTATATCCTACAATGAGCAGTTCTTC.

V gene TRBV28 combines with J gene TRBJ2-7; 9 bases agree with TRBD1. Germline CDR1 and CDR2: MDHEN and SYDVKM. Trimming removed 3 bases from V and 2 bases from J; junction bases left unmatched: 8. CDR3 length: 16 amino acids. DNA for the CDR3: TGTGCCAGCAGTTTTGTGGAGGGGACAGGGACCTACGAGCAGTACTTC. Translation: CASSFVEGTGTYEQYF.

J is TRBJ2-3 and V is TRBV5-8, with 11 nucleotides matching TRBD2. The CDR3 is made up of 19 amino acids. The V gene end was trimmed by 4 bases and the J gene end by 1 base; junction bases not matched to a gene: 14. Germline V gene sequence: CDR1 SGHTS, CDR2 YDEGEE. The CDR3 loop reads CASSPHGTSGSGGTDTQYF. The CDR3 region has the DNA TGTGCCAGCAGCCCCCATGGTACTAGCGGGAGCGGGGGCACAGATACGCAGTATTTT.

The chain combines TRBV30 with TRBJ2-6; TRBD2 is a possible D gene (7 bases). V lost 3 bases and J 0 bases, leaving 15 bases between the germline ends. Germline V gene lookup returns CDR1 GTSNPN and CDR2 SVGIG (reference sequence). This CDR3 contains 17 residues. The CDR3 protein is CAWRRGGAHSGANVLTF. CDR3 DNA: TGTGCCTGGAGGAGAGGGGGGGCTCACTCTGGGGCCAACGTCCTGACTTTC.

This chain links TRBV18 with TRBJ1-5, with D perhaps matching TRBD1 (5 bases). V dropped 2 bases and J dropped 1 base, with 12 bases sitting between them. The CDR3 loop spans 16 amino acids. CDR1 and CDR2 from the germline V gene are KGHSH and LQKENI. The CDR3 protein is CASSPGAGSSNQPQHF. In nucleotides, the CDR3 is TGTGCCAGCTCACCAGGGGCAGGATCGAGCAATCAGCCCCAGCATTTT. Looking up the rest from reference TRBV18 and TRBJ1-5 gives the full variable domain: NAGVMQNPRHLVRRRGQEARLRCSPMKGHSHVYWYRQLPEEGLKFMVYLQKENIIDESGMPKERFSAEFPKEGPSILRIQQVVRGDSAAYFCASSPGAGSSNQPQHFGDGTRLSIL.

The genes are TRBV11-3 and TRBJ1-2; 8 nucleotides match TRBD1. The CDR3 extends over 14 amino acids. J gave up 7 bases and V 5 bases, and 9 bases lay outside the gene matches. Germline CDR1 and CDR2: SGHNT and YENEEA. CDR3 amino acids: CASSQTGGVGGYTF. The CDR3 region has the DNA TGTGCCAGCAGCCAAACAGGGGGTGTTGGTGGCTACACCTTC.

V gene TRBV7-2 combines with J gene TRBJ2-1, with a tentative D call TRBD2 (6 bases). Trimming removed 5 bases from V and 7 bases from J, with 24 bases in between. The CDR3 consists of 17 residues. CDR1 is SGHTA, CDR2 FQGNSA, per germline. CDR3 sequence: CASSPYNKGLVSNEQFF. CDR3 sequence (DNA): TGTGCCAGCAGCCCGTATAATAAGGGACTTGTTAGTAATGAGCAGTTCTTC.

This chain uses TRBV6-6 with TRBJ1-4; 9 nucleotides align to TRBD1. This CDR3 has 13 residues. CDR1 is MNHNY and CDR2 is SVGAGI in the germline V gene (reference sequence). J was trimmed by 8 bases and V by 8 bases; bases with no gene match: 6. CDR3 region: CASRTGAREKLFF. The CDR3 region has the DNA TGTGCCAGCCGGACAGGGGCCCGGGAAAAACTGTTTTTT.

This sequence joins TRBV9 and TRBJ2-1; 8 nucleotides agree with TRBD2. CDR3 length: 15 amino acids. Germline V lookup: CDR1 SGDLS, CDR2 YYNGEE. V was clipped by 0 bases and J by 7 bases; unmatched bases: 6. CDR3 sequence reads: CASSVGVAGINEQFF. The CDR3 region has the DNA TGTGCCAGCAGCGTAGGGGTAGCGGGGATTAATGAGCAGTTCTTC.

This rearrangement joins TRBV18 to TRBJ2-3; 14 bases match TRBD2. V was pared by 4 bases and J by 6 bases, with 12 bases of the junction left unmatched. The CDR3 loop spans 18 amino acids. Germline CDR1 is KGHSH and CDR2 is LQKENI. The CDR3 loop is CASSRKKTSGRAGDTQYF. The CDR3, as DNA: TGTGCCAGCTCACGCAAGAAGACTAGCGGGAGGGCTGGTGATACGCAGTATTTT.

This chain connects TRBV7-9 to TRBJ1-6; 7 bases map to TRBD1. V was pared by 5 bases and J by 11 bases, with 6 bases of the junction left unmatched. From germline, CDR1 is SEHNR and CDR2 FQNEAQ (reference sequence). The CDR3 is made up of 13 amino acids. DNA for the CDR3: TGTGCCAGCAGCCCTACAGGGGCGGCACCCCTCCACTTT. This translates into CASSPTGAAPLHF.